This TCR beta chain was found in a study of OX40 agonist ivuxolimab in advanced cancers. Clones were read by immunoSEQ multiplex PCR, and TCRdb kept only the in-frame ones, dropping some. The data hold more than 60,000 clones, with about 80% observed a single time. Germline loops: CDR1 SGDLS, CDR2 YYNGEE. V dropped 3 bases and J dropped 6 bases, with 19 bases sitting between them. The CDR3 is 17 residues long. This receptor was obtained from an adult with an advanced solid tumor such as melanoma, head and neck, liver or kidney cancer. The chain combines TRBV9 with TRBJ1-6; a weak D match, TRBD1 (5 bases). Sequencing used CD4+ or CD8+ T cells sorted from blood, obtained in a trial of the OX40 agonist ivuxolimab. The chain's CDR3 is CASSESGTPGLNSPLHF. The DNA for the CDR3 is TGTGCCAGCAGCGAATCCGGGACCCCGGGCCTTAATTCACCCCTCCACTTT. Drawing the rest from reference TRBV9 and TRBJ1-6, the complete variable domain is DSGVTQTPKHLITATGQRVTLRCSPRSGDLSVYWYQQSLDQGLQFLIQYYNGEERAKGNILERFSAQQFPDLHSELNLSSLELGDSALYFCASSESGTPGLNSPLHFGNGTRLTVT.